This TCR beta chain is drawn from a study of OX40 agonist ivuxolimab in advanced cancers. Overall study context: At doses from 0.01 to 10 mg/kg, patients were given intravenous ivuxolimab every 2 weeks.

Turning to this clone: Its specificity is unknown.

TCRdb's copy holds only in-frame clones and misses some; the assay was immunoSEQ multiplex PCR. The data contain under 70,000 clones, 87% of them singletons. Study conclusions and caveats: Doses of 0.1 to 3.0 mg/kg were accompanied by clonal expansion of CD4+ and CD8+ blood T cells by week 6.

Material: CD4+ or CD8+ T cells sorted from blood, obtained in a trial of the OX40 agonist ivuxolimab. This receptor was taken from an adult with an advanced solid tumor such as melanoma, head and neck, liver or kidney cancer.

CDR3 in amino acids: CASSPGTGGETQYF. For the CDR3, the DNA is TGTGCCAGCAGCCCCGGGACGGGGGGGGAGACCCAGTACTTC. The chain couples TRBV7-2 to TRBJ2-5, with 8 positions matching TRBD2. Per the germline V gene, CDR1 is SGHTA and CDR2 is FQGNSA. The CDR3 spans 14 residues. V lost 5 bases and J lost 5; bases outside the gene matches: 7.